Following are 28 T cell receptor beta chains from one sample sequenced in a study of CD8+ T cells in alopecia areata. Sequencing relied on a cDNA template that was reverse transcribed from extracted RNA. Measured with immunoSEQ multiplex PCR; TCRdb has only the in-frame clones, and not every one. In the table there are 120,000 or so clones, under 65% of which are singletons. Noted treatment: oral pan-JAK inhibitor, 5-10 mg twice daily. This specimen consisted of CD4+ T cells sorted from blood, obtained at week 4, from a patient treated with tofacitinib. Source of these receptors: a human donor with alopecia areata.

The J gene is TRBJ2-1, the V gene TRBV30; possibly TRBD1 or TRBD2 for D (5 bases each). Germline lookup yields CDR1 GTSNPN and CDR2 SVGIG (reference sequence). This CDR3 contains 13 residues. The germline V and J ends were trimmed by 1 base and 5 bases, with 9 bases remaining between them. In nucleotides, the CDR3 is TGTGCCTGGAGTGGGGACCGTCACAATGAGCAGTTCTTC. Its protein is CAWSGDRHNEQFF.

Only one count was recorded for this clone. The CDR3 loop is CASSRTGTGAYDQPQHF. The CDR3 DNA follows: TGTGCCAGCAGCCGAACCGGGACAGGGGCTTATGATCAGCCCCAGCATTTT. This chain joins TRBV27 and TRBJ1-5; 10 nucleotides align to TRBD1. The CDR3 has 17 residues. V trimming: 6 bases; J trimming: 5 bases; junction bases outside the gene matches: 13. Germline CDR1 reads MNHEY; CDR2 reads SMNVEV (reference sequence).

This chain joins TRBV29-1 and TRBJ1-5, with a possible D match to TRBD1 (6 bases). The CDR3 is 12 residues long. With 4 bases removed from V and 7 bases from J, the gap between germline ends came to 11 bases. Germline V gene data show CDR1 as SQVTM and CDR2 as ANQGSEA. CDR3 amino acids: CSVGVTGQPQHF. The CDR3 DNA reads as TGCAGCGTTGGGGTGACAGGCCAGCCCCAGCATTTT.

The chain is built from TRBV29-1 and TRBJ2-4; maybe TRBD2 (6 bases). CDR3 length: 17 amino acids. V was shortened by 1 base and J by 1 base, with 17 bases between the two germline ends. From germline, CDR1 is SQVTM and CDR2 ANQGSEA. For the CDR3, the DNA is TGCAGCGTTGAAGTCTTCCTAGCGTTGACGGCCAAAAACATTCAGTACTTC. Translating gives CSVEVFLALTAKNIQYF.

The sample holds a few counts of this clone. J is TRBJ2-7 and V is TRBV5-6; no reliable D call. This CDR3 contains 9 residues. Germline V gene lookup returns CDR1 SGHDT and CDR2 YYEEEE. Trimming stripped 3 bases from V and 5 bases from J, with 0 bases between. The CDR3 here is CASSYEQYF. DNA for the CDR3: TGTGCCAGCAGCTACGAGCAGTACTTC.

The gene calls are TRBV7-2 and TRBJ2-5, with a weak D call TRBD2 (6 bases). From germline, CDR1 is SGHTA and CDR2 FQGNSA. The CDR3 has 13 amino acids. The V gene lost 4 bases and the J gene lost 4 bases, with 10 bases spanning the gap. CDR3 coding DNA: TGTGCCAGCAGCTCCGGGGGTCTAGAGACCCAGTACTTC. Its translation: CASSSGGLETQYF.

This clone was seen only once. The chain has TRBV7-2 and TRBJ2-4, with 7 bases lining up with TRBD1. CDR3 size: 14 residues. Looked up from germline, CDR1 is SGHTA and CDR2 is FQGNSA. V lost 6 bases to trimming and J lost 1 base; unmatched junction nucleotides: 3. CDR3: CASRLQGAKNIQYF. The DNA of the CDR3 is TGTGCCAGCAGGTTACAGGGGGCCAAAAACATTCAGTACTTC.

This chain joins TRBV19 and TRBJ1-5; a weak D match, TRBD1 (5 bases). From germline, CDR1 is LNHDA and CDR2 SQIVND (reference sequence). V lost 1 base, J lost 4 bases, and 8 bases lay in between. The CDR3 length is 14 residues. CDR3 protein: CASSIARTNQPQHF. DNA of the CDR3: TGTGCCAGTAGTATAGCCAGGACAAATCAGCCCCAGCATTTT.

This chain joins TRBV29-1 and TRBJ2-3; 9 bases are a match to TRBD1. CDR3 length: 14 residues. With 7 bases clipped from V and 4 bases from J, the junction kept 9 bases outside the gene matches. Germline CDR1 is SQVTM and CDR2 is ANQGSEA. The CDR3 DNA follows: TGCAGCGCCCAAGCCGGGACAGGGTCAGATACGCAGTATTTT. Protein sequence: CSAQAGTGSDTQYF.

The chain couples TRBV10-2 to TRBJ2-7; 11 bases fit TRBD1. The CDR3 has 15 amino acids. Per the germline V gene, CDR1 is WSHSY and CDR2 is SAAADI. After removal of 3 bases from V and 4 bases from J, the junction contained 5 bases not matched to a gene. Here the CDR3 reads CASSDPGQGAYEQYF. CDR3 DNA sequence: TGCGCCAGCAGTGACCCCGGACAGGGGGCGTACGAGCAGTACTTC.

The V and J genes are TRBV30 and TRBJ1-2; TRBD1 aligns across 8 bases. Trimming at V came to 5 bases and at J to 3 bases, leaving 5 bases not matched to a gene. The CDR3 is made up of 13 amino acids. Germline V gene sequence: CDR1 GTSNPN, CDR2 SVGIG (reference sequence). The CDR3 spells CAWAKDRDYGYTF. The CDR3 nucleotides read TGTGCCTGGGCCAAGGACAGGGACTATGGCTACACCTTC.

This clone was seen a handful of times. This sequence joins TRBV7-2 and TRBJ2-5, with D maybe TRBD1 (5 bases). The CDR3 consists of 15 residues. Germline CDR1 SGHTA, CDR2 FQGNSA. Trimming took off 0 bases at V and 2 bases at J, with 10 bases between the two ends. The CDR3 DNA reads as TGTGCCAGCAGCTTAGCGGGGCAGCGACAAGAGACCCAGTACTTC. The encoded protein is CASSLAGQRQETQYF.

This chain links TRBV14 with TRBJ2-1; 13 positions agree with TRBD2. The CDR3 is 15 residues long. Germline V gives CDR1 SGHDN, CDR2 FVKESK. After removal of 0 bases from V and 15 bases from J, the junction contained 8 bases not matched to a gene. CDR3 nucleotide sequence: TGTGCCAGCAGCCAAGAACTAGCGGGAGGGCCCGTAGCGTTCTTC. It yields the protein CASSQELAGGPVAFF.

This clone was seen a few times. This chain uses TRBV9 with TRBJ2-3; D tentatively reads TRBD1 or TRBD2 (5 bases each). The CDR3 length is 15 residues. The V gene lost 0 bases and the J gene lost 2 bases, with 10 bases spanning the gap. CDR1 SGDLS and CDR2 YYNGEE come from the germline V gene. The CDR3 nucleotides are TGTGCCAGCAGCGTAGCCCAGGGAGACACAGATACGCAGTATTTT. Amino acids: CASSVAQGDTDTQYF.

This clone occurred once. The J gene is TRBJ1-2, the V gene TRBV14, with a possible D match to TRBD1 (6 bases). The V gene's germline CDR1 is SGHDN and CDR2 FVKESK. The CDR3 totals 15 residues. Trimming removed 4 bases from V and 6 bases from J, with 18 bases in between. CDR3 in DNA: TGTGCCAGCAGCCCATTAATTCTGGGGGCCCATGGCTACACCTTC. This sequence encodes CASSPLILGAHGYTF.

The gene calls are TRBV11-1 and TRBJ2-7, with 10 bases matching TRBD2. The CDR3 runs 15 residues. Germline loops: CDR1 SGHAT, CDR2 FQDESV (reference sequence). V dropped 6 bases and J dropped 2; count of bases not matched to a gene: 7. The CDR3 protein is CASSSGTSATYEQYF. The CDR3, as DNA: TGTGCCAGCAGTTCCGGGACTAGCGCGACCTACGAGCAGTACTTC.

The chain carries TRBV27 and TRBJ2-5; no definite D call. V lost 3 bases and J lost 5, with 7 bases in between. CDR3 length: 12 residues. The V gene's germline CDR1 is MNHEY and CDR2 SMNVEV (reference sequence). The chain's CDR3 is CASSLGKETQYF. The CDR3, as DNA: TGTGCCAGCAGTTTGGGGAAGGAGACCCAGTACTTC.

This clone turned up a few times. The rearrangement links TRBV6-6 to TRBJ2-5, with D possibly called TRBD1 or TRBD2 (6 bases each). The CDR3 runs 16 residues. V was pared by 2 bases and J by 3 bases, with 16 bases between. Germline lookup yields CDR1 MNHNY and CDR2 SVGAGI (reference sequence). CDR3 residues: CASSYGGGPSKETQYF. CDR3 bases: TGTGCCAGCAGTTACGGAGGGGGTCCTTCCAAAGAGACCCAGTACTTC.

This clone was observed a handful of times. V and J are TRBV7-2 and TRBJ2-5; the D gene is possibly TRBD2 (6 bases). V dropped 1 base and J dropped 2 bases, with 11 bases sitting between them. This CDR3 has 15 residues. Germline CDR1 SGHTA, CDR2 FQGNSA. CDR3 sequence (DNA): TGTGCCAGCAGCTTAGTAGGCGCGGGGCAAGAGACCCAGTACTTC. Protein sequence: CASSLVGAGQETQYF.

This clone was picked up one time. The genes are TRBV7-9 and TRBJ1-1; a weak D match, TRBD1 (5 bases). Trimming took off 0 bases at V and 1 base at J, with 15 bases between the two ends. CDR3 size: 17 residues. Germline V CDR1 and CDR2: SEHNR, FQNEAQ (reference sequence). The CDR3 here is CASSLAGVKVRNTEAFF. The DNA for the CDR3 is TGTGCCAGCAGCTTAGCAGGGGTGAAGGTTCGGAACACTGAAGCTTTCTTT.

The V call is TRBV5-5, the J call TRBJ2-6; D uncertain. CDR3 length: 15 residues. Germline CDR1 and CDR2: SGHKS and YYEKEE (reference sequence). V was trimmed by 4 bases and J by 0 bases, leaving 8 bases between them. CDR3 DNA: TGTGCCAGCAGCCAAGAAAACTCTGGGGCCAACGTCCTGACTTTC. This translates into CASSQENSGANVLTF.

V and J are TRBV11-2 and TRBJ2-7; TRBD1 matches 9 bases. The CDR3 extends over 12 amino acids. V lost 5 bases to trimming and J lost 5 bases; unmatched junction nucleotides: 1. Germline V lookup: CDR1 SGHAT, CDR2 FQNNGV. CDR3 DNA: TGTGCCAGCAGCCGGACAGGGGACGAGCAGTACTTC. This translates into CASSRTGDEQYF.

The chain uses TRBV30 and TRBJ2-7; a possible D gene is TRBD2 (5 bases). Germline V gene lookup returns CDR1 GTSNPN and CDR2 SVGIG (reference sequence). CDR3 size: 15 residues. V was trimmed by 1 base and J by 0 bases, leaving 13 bases between them. The chain's CDR3 is CAWSAPGRSSYEQYF. CDR3 sequence (DNA): TGTGCCTGGAGTGCCCCGGGAAGAAGCTCCTACGAGCAGTACTTC.

The CDR3 loop is CASSLKTGEYTQYF. The DNA for the CDR3 is TGTGCCAGCAGCCTTAAGACAGGCGAGTATACGCAGTATTTT. J is TRBJ2-3 and V is TRBV7-2; tentatively, D is TRBD1 (6 bases). Trimming took 5 bases from V and 7 from J, leaving 16 bases between them. This CDR3 contains 14 residues. In germline, CDR1 is SGHTA, CDR2 FQGNSA. The variable domain in full, with the rest retrieved from reference TRBV7-2 and TRBJ2-3, is GAGVSQSPSNKVTEKGKDVELRCDPISGHTALYWYRQSLGQGLEFLIYFQGNSAPDKSGLPSDRFSAERTGGSVSTLTIQRTQQEDSAVYLCASSLKTGEYTQYFGPGTRLTVL.

The rearrangement uses TRBV29-1 and TRBJ2-7; 8 nucleotides agree with TRBD1. The CDR3 is 12 amino acids. The V gene's germline CDR1 is SQVTM and CDR2 ANQGSEA. With V trimmed by 6 bases and J by 5 bases, 6 bases remained unmatched. In nucleotides, the CDR3 is TGCAGCGTCGACAGGGGTGGGCACGAGCAGTACTTC. Residues: CSVDRGGHEQYF.

This chain connects TRBV7-2 to TRBJ2-5; 7 bases match TRBD2. J lost 5 bases, V lost 5 bases, and 5 bases had no gene match. Germline CDR1 SGHTA, CDR2 FQGNSA. This CDR3 is built from 13 residues. The chain's CDR3 is CASSLVGGETQYF. In DNA, the CDR3 is TGTGCCAGCAGCCTAGTCGGGGGGGAGACCCAGTACTTC.

This clone has only a few counts. J is TRBJ1-2 and V is TRBV6-8; D is unresolved. The V end was cut by 6 bases, the J end by 0 bases, with 11 bases between. The CDR3 extends over 14 amino acids. The germline V gene has CDR1 MNHGY and CDR2 SAAAGT. CDR3 sequence reads: CASRIYKANYGYTF. The CDR3, as DNA: TGTGCCAGCAGAATATACAAAGCTAACTATGGCTACACCTTC.

The V call is TRBV29-1, the J call TRBJ2-3; D may be TRBD1 (6 bases). Trimming cost V 7 bases and J 0 bases, with 11 bases left between them. Germline V gene data show CDR1 as SQVTM and CDR2 as ANQGSEA. The CDR3 loop spans 13 amino acids. CDR3 loop: CSATGPSTDTQYF. The CDR3 DNA reads TGCAGCGCGACAGGTCCGAGCACAGATACGCAGTATTTT.